This TCR beta chain emerged from a study of CD8+ T cells in alopecia areata. Extraction and reverse transcription of RNA yielded cDNA as the sequencing template. Some clones are missing from TCRdb's copy, which holds only in-frame ones; the method was immunoSEQ multiplex PCR. The sample includes approximately 150,000 clones, approximately 60% of them seen just once. Findings and limits, study-wide: Shared TCR sequences were less clear between patients than in mice, possibly partly from HLA diversity. The study found higher clonality in lesional than normal scalp, especially in alopecia totalis/universalis.

This CDR3 contains 13 residues. Germline V gives CDR1 ENHRY, CDR2 SYGVKD. Deletions cut 7 bases from V and 0 bases from J, with 9 bases between. This clone was observed a handful of times. Its specificity is not known. What was sequenced was CD4+ T cells sorted from blood. The V gene is TRBV10-3, the J gene TRBJ1-1; D possibly corresponds to TRBD1 (6 bases). The TCR originated in a human donor in good health. The CDR3 region is CAITNRVNTEAFF. As DNA, the CDR3 is TGTGCCATCACTAACAGGGTGAACACTGAAGCTTTCTTT.